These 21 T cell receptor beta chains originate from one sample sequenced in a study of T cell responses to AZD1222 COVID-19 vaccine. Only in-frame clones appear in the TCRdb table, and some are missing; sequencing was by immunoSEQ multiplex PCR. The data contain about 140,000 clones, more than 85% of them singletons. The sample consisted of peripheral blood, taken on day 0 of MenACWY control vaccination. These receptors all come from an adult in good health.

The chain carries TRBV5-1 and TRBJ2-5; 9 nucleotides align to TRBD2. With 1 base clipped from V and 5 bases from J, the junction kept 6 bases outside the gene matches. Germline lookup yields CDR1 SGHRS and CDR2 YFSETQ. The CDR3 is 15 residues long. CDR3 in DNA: TGCGCCAGCAGCTTGCAGGCGGGGGGGGGCGAGACCCAGTACTTC. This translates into CASSLQAGGGETQYF.

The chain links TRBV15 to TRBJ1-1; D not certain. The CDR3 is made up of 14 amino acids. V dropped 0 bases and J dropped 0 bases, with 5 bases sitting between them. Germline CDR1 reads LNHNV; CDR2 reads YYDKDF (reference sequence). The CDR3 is CATSRDSLNTEAFF. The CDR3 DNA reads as TGTGCCACCAGCAGAGACTCCTTGAACACTGAAGCTTTCTTT.

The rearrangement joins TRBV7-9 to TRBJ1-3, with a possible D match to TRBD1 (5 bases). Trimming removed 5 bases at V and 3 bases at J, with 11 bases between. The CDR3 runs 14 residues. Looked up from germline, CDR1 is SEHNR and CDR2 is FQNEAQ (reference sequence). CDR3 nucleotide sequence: TGTGCCAGCAGCATGAGGGGCTTTGGAAACACCATATATTTT. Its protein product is CASSMRGFGNTIYF.

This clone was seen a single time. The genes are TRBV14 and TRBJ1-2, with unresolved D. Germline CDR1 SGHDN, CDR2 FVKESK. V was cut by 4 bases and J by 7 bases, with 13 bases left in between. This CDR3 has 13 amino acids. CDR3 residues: CASSPRGGIGYTF. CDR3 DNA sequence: TGTGCCAGCAGCCCGCGGGGAGGCATTGGCTACACCTTC.

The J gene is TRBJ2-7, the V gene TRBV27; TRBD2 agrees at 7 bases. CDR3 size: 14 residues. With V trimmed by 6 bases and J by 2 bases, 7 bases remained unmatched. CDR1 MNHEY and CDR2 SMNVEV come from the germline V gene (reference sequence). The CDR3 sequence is CASRGRALAYEQYF. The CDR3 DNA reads TGTGCCAGCAGAGGGAGGGCTCTCGCCTACGAGCAGTACTTC.

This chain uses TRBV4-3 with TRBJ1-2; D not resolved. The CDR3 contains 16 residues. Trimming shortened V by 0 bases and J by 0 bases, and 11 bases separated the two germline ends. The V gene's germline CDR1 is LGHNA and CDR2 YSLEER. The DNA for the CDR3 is TGCGCCAGCAGCCAAGATTGGGCCACCTCTAACTATGGCTACACCTTC. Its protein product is CASSQDWATSNYGYTF.

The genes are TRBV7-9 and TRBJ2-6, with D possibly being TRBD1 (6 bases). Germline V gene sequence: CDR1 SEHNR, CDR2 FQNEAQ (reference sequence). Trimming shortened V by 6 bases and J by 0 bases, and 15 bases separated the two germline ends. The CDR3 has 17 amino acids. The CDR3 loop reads CASRPRQVTSGANVLTF. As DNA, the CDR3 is TGTGCCAGCAGACCGCGACAGGTTACCTCTGGGGCCAACGTCCTGACTTTC. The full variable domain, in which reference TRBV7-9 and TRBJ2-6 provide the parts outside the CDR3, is DTGVSQNPRHKITKRGQNVTFRCDPISEHNRLYWYRQTLGQGPEFLTYFQNEAQLEKSRLLSDRFSAERPKGSFSTLEIQRTEQGDSAMYLCASRPRQVTSGANVLTFGAGSRLTVL.

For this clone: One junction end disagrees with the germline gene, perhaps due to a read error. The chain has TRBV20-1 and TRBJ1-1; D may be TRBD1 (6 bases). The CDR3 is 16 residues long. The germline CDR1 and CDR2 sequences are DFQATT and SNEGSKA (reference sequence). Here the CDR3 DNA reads TGCAGTGCTGGTGGGACACGAATAGGGCTGAACGCTGAAGCTTTCTTT. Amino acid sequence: CSAGGTRIGLNAEAFF.

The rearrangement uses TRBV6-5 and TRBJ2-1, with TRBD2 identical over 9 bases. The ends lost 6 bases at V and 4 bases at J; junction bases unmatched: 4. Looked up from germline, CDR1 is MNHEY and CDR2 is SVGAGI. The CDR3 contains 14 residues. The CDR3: CASRPGLAYNEQFF. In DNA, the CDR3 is TGTGCCAGCAGACCGGGACTAGCTTACAATGAGCAGTTCTTC.

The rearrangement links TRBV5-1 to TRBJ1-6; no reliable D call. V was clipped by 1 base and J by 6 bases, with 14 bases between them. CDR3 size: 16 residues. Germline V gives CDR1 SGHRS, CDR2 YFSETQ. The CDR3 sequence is CASSLTRDTPNSPLHF. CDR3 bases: TGCGCCAGCAGCTTGACTCGGGATACCCCTAATTCACCCCTCCACTTT.

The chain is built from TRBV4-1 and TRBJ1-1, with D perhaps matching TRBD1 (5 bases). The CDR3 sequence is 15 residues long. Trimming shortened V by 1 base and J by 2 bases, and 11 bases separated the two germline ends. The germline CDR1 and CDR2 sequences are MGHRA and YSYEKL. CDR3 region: CASSQARGYNTEAFF. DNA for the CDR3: TGCGCCAGCAGCCAAGCTCGGGGGTACAACACTGAAGCTTTCTTT.

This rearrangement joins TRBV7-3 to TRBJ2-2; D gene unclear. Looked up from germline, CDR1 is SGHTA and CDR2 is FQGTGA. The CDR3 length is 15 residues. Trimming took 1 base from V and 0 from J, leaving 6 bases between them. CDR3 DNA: TGTGCCAGCAGCTTAAGGGGTTCGAACACCGGGGAGCTGTTTTTT. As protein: CASSLRGSNTGELFF.

Here the CDR3 DNA reads TGCGCCAGCAGCTTGAGCGTGTCGGGGAACACTGAAGCTTTCTTT. It specifies CASSLSVSGNTEAFF. This chain joins TRBV5-1 and TRBJ1-1; D not resolved. The CDR3 runs 15 residues. Trimming cost V 1 base and J 1 base, with 11 bases left between them. Per the germline V gene, CDR1 is SGHRS and CDR2 is YFSETQ.

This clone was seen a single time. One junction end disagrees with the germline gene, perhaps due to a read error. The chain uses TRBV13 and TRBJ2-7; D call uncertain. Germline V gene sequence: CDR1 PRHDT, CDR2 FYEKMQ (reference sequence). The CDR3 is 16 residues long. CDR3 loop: CASSIGGFPRTYEQYF. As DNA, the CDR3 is TGTGCCAGCAGCATAGGTGGGTTCCCTCGGACCTACGAGCAGTACTTC.

CDR3 DNA sequence: TGTGCCTGGAGTCCGGGACTGTCTAATGAAAAACTGTTTTTT. Its translation: CAWSPGLSNEKLFF. The rearrangement uses TRBV30 and TRBJ1-4, with D possibly matching TRBD1 (5 bases). V was shortened by 2 bases and J by 3 bases, with 10 bases between the two germline ends. CDR3 length equals 14 residues. From germline, CDR1 is GTSNPN and CDR2 SVGIG (reference sequence). Together with reference TRBV30 and TRBJ1-4, the CDR3 gives the full variable domain: SQTIHQWPATLVQPVGSPLSLECTVEGTSNPNLYWYRQAAGRGLQLLFYSVGIGQISSEVPQNLSASRPQDRQFILSSKKLLLSDSGFYLCAWSPGLSNEKLFFGSGTQLSVL.

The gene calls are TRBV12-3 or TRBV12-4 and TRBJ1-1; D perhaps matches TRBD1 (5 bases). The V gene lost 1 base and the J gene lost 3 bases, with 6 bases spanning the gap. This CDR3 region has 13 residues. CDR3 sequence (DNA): TGTGCCAGCAGTTTAGAAGGGGACACTGAAGCTTTCTTT. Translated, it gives CASSLEGDTEAFF.

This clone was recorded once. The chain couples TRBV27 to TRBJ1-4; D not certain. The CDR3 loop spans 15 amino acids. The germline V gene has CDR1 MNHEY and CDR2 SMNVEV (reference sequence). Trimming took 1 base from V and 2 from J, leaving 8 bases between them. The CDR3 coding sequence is TGTGCCAGCAGTTTATGGCCAAGCACTAATGAAAAACTGTTTTTT. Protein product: CASSLWPSTNEKLFF.

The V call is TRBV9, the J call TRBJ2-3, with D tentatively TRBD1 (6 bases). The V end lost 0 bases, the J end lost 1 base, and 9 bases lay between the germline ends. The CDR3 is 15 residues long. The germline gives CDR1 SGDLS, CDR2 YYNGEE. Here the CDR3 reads CASSVGAGGTDTQYF. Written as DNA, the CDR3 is TGTGCCAGCAGCGTAGGGGCAGGGGGCACAGATACGCAGTATTTT.

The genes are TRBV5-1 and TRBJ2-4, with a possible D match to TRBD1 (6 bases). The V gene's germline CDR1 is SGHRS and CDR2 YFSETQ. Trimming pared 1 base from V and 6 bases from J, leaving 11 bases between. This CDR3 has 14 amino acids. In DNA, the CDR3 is TGCGCCAGCAGCTTGAGGGACATAGGAAACATTCAGTACTTC. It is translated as CASSLRDIGNIQYF.

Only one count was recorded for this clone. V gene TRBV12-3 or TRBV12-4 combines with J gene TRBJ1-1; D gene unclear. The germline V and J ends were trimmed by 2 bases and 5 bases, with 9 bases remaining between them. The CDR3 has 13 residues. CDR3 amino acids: CASSLSGATEAFF. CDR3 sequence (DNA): TGTGCCAGCAGTTTATCCGGCGCAACTGAAGCTTTCTTT.

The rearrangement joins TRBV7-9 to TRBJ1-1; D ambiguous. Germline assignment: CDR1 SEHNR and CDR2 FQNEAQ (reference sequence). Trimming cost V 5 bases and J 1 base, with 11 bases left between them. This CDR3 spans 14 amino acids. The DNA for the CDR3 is TGTGCCAGCAGCCCCCCCGGCCCGAACACTGAAGCTTTCTTT. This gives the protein CASSPPGPNTEAFF.